Each of the 5 T cell receptor beta chains below was sequenced from the same sample in a study of Ad26.COV2.S vaccination and SARS-CoV-2 variants. The protocol was immunoSEQ multiplex PCR, while the TCRdb copy is restricted to in-frame clones and leaves out a portion. Among roughly 380,000 clones listed, approximately 90% were seen once. The sequences come from peripheral blood, collected after recovery from COVID-19. The receptor source for this set is a human donor who had recovered from COVID-19.

V usage is TRBV7-8 and J usage is TRBJ1-4; 9 bases are a match to TRBD1. Germline V gene lookup returns CDR1 SGHVS and CDR2 FQNEAQ. With V trimmed by 3 bases and J by 3 bases, 2 bases remained unmatched. The CDR3 sequence is 15 residues long. The CDR3 sequence is CASSLGQGPNEKLFF. CDR3 DNA: TGTGCCAGCAGCTTGGGACAGGGACCTAATGAAAAACTGTTTTTT.

The rearrangement links TRBV4-1 to TRBJ1-1, with D perhaps matching TRBD1 (6 bases). Between the trimmed V and J ends, which lost 3 bases and 5 bases, there was a span of 13 bases. Germline V lookup: CDR1 MGHRA, CDR2 YSYEKL. CDR3 size: 14 residues. The CDR3 loop reads CASSHPGAPTEAFF. The CDR3, as DNA: TGCGCCAGCAGCCATCCAGGGGCTCCGACTGAAGCTTTCTTT.

V gene TRBV27 combines with J gene TRBJ2-7, with 7 positions matching TRBD2. This CDR3 is built from 13 residues. V lost 8 bases, J lost 2 bases, and 6 bases stayed unmatched. Germline V CDR1 and CDR2: MNHEY, SMNVEV (reference sequence). In DNA, the CDR3 is TGTGCCAGCGGGGAGGGCGATCCCTACGAGCAGTACTTC. It translates to CASGEGDPYEQYF.

This clone was seen a single time. The chain uses TRBV27 and TRBJ1-1; D call uncertain. The V end lost 2 bases, the J end lost 0 bases, and 7 bases lay between the germline ends. Germline lookup yields CDR1 MNHEY and CDR2 SMNVEV (reference sequence). CDR3 length: 14 residues. The CDR3 DNA reads TGTGCCAGCAGTTTAGCACCCTTGAACACTGAAGCTTTCTTT. It specifies CASSLAPLNTEAFF.

The chain has TRBV7-8 and TRBJ1-4; D is possibly TRBD1 (5 bases). The V gene's germline CDR1 is SGHVS and CDR2 FQNEAQ. CDR3 length: 18 residues. V was cut by 2 bases and J by 2 bases, with 18 bases left in between. The CDR3 coding sequence is TGTGCCAGCAGCTTAATCTCAGGGCGGGGATCTACTAATGAAAAACTGTTTTTT. This translates into CASSLISGRGSTNEKLFF.